Below are 23 T cell receptor beta chains sequenced from a single sample in a study of T cell changes during pregnancy in multiple sclerosis. Assay used: immunoSEQ multiplex PCR; TCRdb lists only in-frame clones, some missing. The table includes some 40,000 clones, roughly 89% detected once. Here the sequenced sample was CD4+ T cells from peripheral blood mononuclear cells, taken before pregnancy. These receptors came from a female donor with multiple sclerosis, enrolled in a pregnancy study.

V and J are TRBV6-5 and TRBJ2-2, with a weak D call TRBD2 (7 bases). V lost 2 bases, J lost 4 bases, and 8 bases lay in between. The CDR3 has 14 residues. CDR1 MNHEY and CDR2 SVGAGI come from the germline V gene. The CDR3 spells CASSYRGGTGELFF. The CDR3 nucleotides read TGTGCCAGCAGTTACAGGGGGGGCACCGGGGAGCTGTTTTTT.

V gene TRBV6-1 combines with J gene TRBJ1-5, with D perhaps TRBD1 (5 bases). This CDR3 is 16 amino acids long. V was shortened by 4 bases and J by 5 bases, with 18 bases between the two germline ends. CDR1 is MNHNS and CDR2 is SASEGT in the germline V gene. The CDR3, as DNA: TGTGCCAGCAGTGGGATGGGGCAGGGTTCGTATCAGCCCCAGCATTTT. Its translation is CASSGMGQGSYQPQHF.

The chain links TRBV9 to TRBJ2-1, with 7 bases lining up with TRBD2. V lost 4 bases and J lost 4; bases outside the gene matches: 5. Germline CDR1 SGDLS, CDR2 YYNGEE. This CDR3 has 14 residues. CDR3 DNA sequence: TGTGCCAGCAGCTCCCAACTAGCGTACAATGAGCAGTTCTTC. It specifies CASSSQLAYNEQFF.

The genes are TRBV7-9 and TRBJ1-4; TRBD1 is a possible D gene (6 bases). In germline, CDR1 is SEHNR, CDR2 FQNEAQ (reference sequence). The germline V and J ends were trimmed by 7 bases and 8 bases, with 17 bases remaining between them. The CDR3 covers 14 residues. CDR3 amino acids: CASNTGSAREKLFF. Here the CDR3 DNA reads TGTGCCAGCAACACAGGGAGCGCAAGGGAAAAACTGTTTTTT. The entire variable domain, with the rest obtained from reference TRBV7-9 and TRBJ1-4, is as follows: DTGVSQNPRHKITKRGQNVTFRCDPISEHNRLYWYRQTLGQGPEFLTYFQNEAQLEKSRLLSDRFSAERPKGSFSTLEIQRTEQGDSAMYLCASNTGSAREKLFFGSGTQLSVL.

The chain employs TRBV7-2 and TRBJ2-3, with D maybe TRBD2 (6 bases). The CDR3 is made up of 15 amino acids. V lost 4 bases and J lost 3, with 14 bases in between. CDR1 SGHTA and CDR2 FQGNSA come from the germline V gene. DNA of the CDR3: TGTGCCAGCAGCTCATGGCTGGCGGGGACAGATACGCAGTATTTT. It specifies CASSSWLAGTDTQYF.

This clone is a singleton in its sample. This rearrangement joins TRBV5-1 to TRBJ2-2; D gene ambiguous. V was clipped by 6 bases and J by 0 bases, with 12 bases between them. The CDR3 is made up of 15 amino acids. Looked up from germline, CDR1 is SGHRS and CDR2 is YFSETQ. The CDR3 is CASTLQPANTGELFF. CDR3 DNA: TGCGCCAGCACCCTACAGCCCGCGAACACCGGGGAGCTGTTTTTT.

The rearrangement uses TRBV2 and TRBJ2-3; tentative D call: TRBD2 (6 bases). The CDR3 totals 14 residues. Trimming took off 8 bases at V and 2 bases at J, with 14 bases between the two ends. Germline V gene sequence: CDR1 SNHLY, CDR2 FYNNEI. DNA of the CDR3: TGTGCCAGCGGTCGGGGGACTGACACAGATACGCAGTATTTT. Protein product: CASGRGTDTDTQYF.

This clone was observed once. The chain employs TRBV10-3 and TRBJ2-5; maybe TRBD1 (5 bases). V lost 3 bases, J lost 0 bases, and 11 bases lay in between. The V gene's germline CDR1 is ENHRY and CDR2 SYGVKD. This CDR3 has 15 residues. The CDR3 spells CAISDPSRDQETQYF. The CDR3 DNA reads TGTGCCATCAGTGACCCCAGCAGGGACCAAGAGACCCAGTACTTC.

This chain links TRBV18 with TRBJ1-4, with D unclear. The length of the CDR3 is 14 residues. V was trimmed by 5 bases and J by 7 bases, leaving 14 bases between them. Germline V gives CDR1 KGHSH, CDR2 LQKENI. Written as DNA, the CDR3 is TGTGCCAGCTCAGGGAGGGCTTTCGGTGAAAAACTGTTTTTT. Translation gives CASSGRAFGEKLFF. Looking up the rest from reference TRBV18 and TRBJ1-4 gives the full variable domain: NAGVMQNPRHLVRRRGQEARLRCSPMKGHSHVYWYRQLPEEGLKFMVYLQKENIIDESGMPKERFSAEFPKEGPSILRIQQVVRGDSAAYFCASSGRAFGEKLFFGSGTQLSVL.

This sequence joins TRBV5-1 and TRBJ2-7, with 11 bases fitting TRBD1. CDR3 size: 16 residues. With 0 bases clipped from V and 7 bases from J, the junction kept 9 bases outside the gene matches. CDR1 is SGHRS, CDR2 YFSETQ, per germline. The CDR3 reads CASSLGSDRGLGEQYF. DNA of the CDR3: TGCGCCAGCAGCTTGGGCTCGGACAGGGGGCTCGGGGAGCAGTACTTC.

The rearrangement links TRBV4-3 to TRBJ2-5, with D perhaps matching TRBD2 (7 bases). The CDR3 totals 16 residues. V shed 4 bases and J shed 5 bases, with 20 bases lying between them. Germline assignment: CDR1 LGHNA and CDR2 YSLEER. The CDR3 loop reads CASSLIGGARSETQYF. CDR3 DNA sequence: TGCGCCAGCAGCCTGATAGGGGGGGCGCGGTCTGAGACCCAGTACTTC.

This sequence joins TRBV25-1 and TRBJ2-1, with a possible D match to TRBD1 (5 bases). Germline CDR1 and CDR2: MGHDK and SYGVNS. Between the trimmed V and J ends, which lost 2 bases and 8 bases, there was a span of 13 bases. The CDR3 sequence is 14 residues long. The CDR3 DNA is TGTGCCAGCAGTGAAGGGGCTTATTTCCATGAGCAGTTCTTC. This translates into CASSEGAYFHEQFF.

The chain recombines TRBV6-5 with TRBJ2-1; 13 bases agree with TRBD2. V gave up 5 bases and J gave up 11 bases; unmatched junction bases: 9. Germline assignment: CDR1 MNHEY and CDR2 SVGAGI. This CDR3 is 15 amino acids long. The CDR3 DNA reads as TGTGCCAGCAGTGTGGGACTAGCGGGATTGGGTCAGCAGTTCTTC. Translation: CASSVGLAGLGQQFF.

This clone came up a few times. The gene calls are TRBV18 and TRBJ2-2; D possibly corresponds to TRBD1 (5 bases). V gave up 5 bases and J gave up 5 bases, with 15 bases separating them. This CDR3 is 15 amino acids long. Looked up from germline, CDR1 is KGHSH and CDR2 is LQKENI. The CDR3 protein is CASSSRQLETGELFF. CDR3 DNA sequence: TGTGCCAGCTCATCCCGACAGTTAGAGACCGGGGAGCTGTTTTTT.

This chain links TRBV7-2 with TRBJ2-7; maybe TRBD2 (6 bases). Germline CDR1 and CDR2: SGHTA and FQGNSA. V shed 0 bases and J shed 0 bases, with 6 bases lying between them. This CDR3 comprises 14 residues. CDR3 bases: TGTGCCAGCAGCTTAGCTAGCGGCTCCTACGAGCAGTACTTC. As protein: CASSLASGSYEQYF.

This chain uses TRBV6-6 with TRBJ2-7; D is perhaps TRBD2 (6 bases). Trimming removed 6 bases at V and 7 bases at J, with 19 bases between. The CDR3 has 14 amino acids. Germline-derived CDR1 and CDR2 are MNHNY and SVGAGI (reference sequence). In DNA, the CDR3 is TGTGCCAGCAGCCCAACCGGGGGAAATGGGGAGCAGTACTTC. Amino acid sequence: CASSPTGGNGEQYF.

The J gene is TRBJ2-5, the V gene TRBV29-1; weak D call: TRBD1 (5 bases). The CDR3 sequence is 15 residues long. Trimming cost V 6 bases and J 0 bases, with 17 bases left between them. Germline CDR1 reads SQVTM; CDR2 reads ANQGSEA. The CDR3 loop is CSVRTWQGNQETQYF. The DNA for the CDR3 is TGCAGCGTCCGCACTTGGCAGGGCAACCAAGAGACCCAGTACTTC.

This chain joins TRBV9 and TRBJ1-6; no definite D call. Trimming left V 2 bases short and J 0 bases short, with 9 bases between. Germline assignment: CDR1 SGDLS and CDR2 YYNGEE. This CDR3 has 16 residues. CDR3 amino acids: CASSVSANSYNSPLHF. In DNA, the CDR3 is TGTGCCAGCAGCGTTTCAGCGAACTCCTATAATTCACCCCTCCACTTT.

The chain uses TRBV6-6 and TRBJ1-1; 9 nucleotides match TRBD1. Trimming removed 5 bases from V and 8 bases from J; junction bases left unmatched: 3. CDR1 and CDR2 (germline): MNHNY, SVGAGI (reference sequence). The CDR3 covers 12 residues. In DNA form, the CDR3 reads TGTGCCAGCAGTAACAGGGGGCGCGAAGCTTTCTTT. This sequence encodes CASSNRGREAFF.

The chain couples TRBV6-5 to TRBJ1-5; TRBD1 aligns across 7 bases. Losses at the gene ends were 4 bases for V and 3 bases for J; bases not matched to a gene: 6. The CDR3 contains 15 residues. Germline assignment: CDR1 MNHEY and CDR2 SVGAGI. The CDR3 sequence is CASSSNRGVNQPQHF. Written as DNA, the CDR3 is TGTGCCAGCAGTTCCAACAGGGGAGTCAATCAGCCCCAGCATTTT.

The chain is built from TRBV18 and TRBJ2-7, with a possible D match to TRBD2 (6 bases). The germline V gene encodes CDR1 KGHSH and CDR2 LQKENI. The germline V and J ends were trimmed by 3 bases and 2 bases, with 11 bases remaining between them. The CDR3 has 14 amino acids. CDR3: CASSPGLITYEQYF. The CDR3 DNA sequence: TGTGCCAGCTCACCGGGACTGATTACCTACGAGCAGTACTTC.

With respect to this clone: One base away lies a much larger clone, so this may be a sequencing read error. Other nucleotide sequences in the sample specify the same CDR3. The chain employs TRBV5-1 and TRBJ2-1; possibly TRBD2 for D (6 bases). The V gene lost 0 bases and the J gene lost 2 bases, with 6 bases spanning the gap. The CDR3 runs to 14 residues. Germline V CDR1 and CDR2: SGHRS, YFSETQ. CDR3 amino acids: CASSLGLAYNEQFF. DNA of the CDR3: TGCGCCAGCAGCTTGGGACTAGCCTACAATGAGCAGTTCTTC. The complete variable domain, with remaining parts taken from reference TRBV5-1 and TRBJ2-1, reads KAGVTQTPRYLIKTRGQQVTLSCSPISGHRSVSWYQQTPGQGLQFLFEYFSETQRNKGNFPGRFSGRQFSNSRSEMNVSTLELGDSALYLCASSLGLAYNEQFFGPGTRLTVL.

The count of this clone is one. The chain joins TRBV4-1 to TRBJ2-3; 7 bases are a match to TRBD2. V was pared by 7 bases and J by 4 bases, with 17 bases of the junction left unmatched. From germline, CDR1 is MGHRA and CDR2 YSYEKL. This CDR3 has 17 residues. The CDR3 is CASNPRRSARGADTQYF. The CDR3 DNA follows: TGCGCCAGCAACCCCCGGCGCTCCGCTCGGGGGGCAGATACGCAGTATTTT.